The 13 T cell receptor beta chains given below trace back to one sample, sequenced in a study of cytomegalovirus exposure and HLA in healthy donors. PCR primers comprised 60 Vbeta and 13 Jbeta primers. TCRdb's table, derived via immunoSEQ multiplex PCR, lists solely in-frame clones and lacks some. Of approximately 150,000 clones listed, around two thirds are singletons. Sequencing was carried out using PBMCs. These receptors all stem from a man aged 30-40 years in good health and CMV-seropositive.

CDR3 sequence: CASSYERRSYEQYF. The CDR3 nucleotides read TGTGCCAGCTCCTACGAGAGGAGGTCTTACGAGCAGTACTTC. The V call is TRBV6-5, the J call TRBJ2-7; D possibly corresponds to TRBD2 (5 bases). V lost 8 bases and J lost 4, with 18 bases in between. CDR3 length: 14 residues. Germline lookup yields CDR1 MNHEY and CDR2 SVGAGI.

The count of this clone is one. The chain recombines TRBV7-9 with TRBJ2-7; 9 bases fit TRBD2. The length of the CDR3 is 12 residues. V lost 6 bases and J lost 6; bases outside the gene matches: 3. Germline loops: CDR1 SEHNR, CDR2 FQNEAQ (reference sequence). This CDR3 reads CASSYSGGEQYF. CDR3 coding DNA: TGTGCCAGCAGTTATAGCGGGGGCGAGCAGTACTTC.

The V gene is TRBV6-4, the J gene TRBJ2-1; TRBD2 matches at 8 bases. The germline gives CDR1 MRHNA, CDR2 SNTAGT. With V trimmed by 5 bases and J by 6 bases, 6 bases remained unmatched. This CDR3 spans 14 amino acids. The DNA of the CDR3 is TGTGCCAGCAGTAAACGGGAGGGCGGCAATGAGCAGTTCTTC. Protein: CASSKREGGNEQFF.

About this clone: The sample has other DNA sequences that encode this CDR3 too. This sequence joins TRBV30 and TRBJ2-1; possible D gene TRBD2, 6 bases. V dropped 5 bases and J dropped 4 bases, with 12 bases sitting between them. The length of the CDR3 is 13 residues. The V gene's germline CDR1 is GTSNPN and CDR2 SVGIG (reference sequence). The CDR3 DNA follows: TGTGCCTGGGGGACTCCCCTGTACAATGAGCAGTTCTTC. It yields the protein CAWGTPLYNEQFF.

The chain links TRBV5-1 to TRBJ2-7; 11 bases match TRBD2. V dropped 4 bases and J dropped 5; count of bases not matched to a gene: 11. This CDR3 has 16 amino acids. Looked up from germline, CDR1 is SGHRS and CDR2 is YFSETQ. Here the CDR3 reads CASSPPLAGGQNEQYF. The CDR3 coding sequence is TGCGCCAGCAGCCCACCGCTAGCGGGAGGCCAGAACGAGCAGTACTTC. The full variable domain, in which reference TRBV5-1 and TRBJ2-7 provide the parts outside the CDR3, is KAGVTQTPRYLIKTRGQQVTLSCSPISGHRSVSWYQQTPGQGLQFLFEYFSETQRNKGNFPGRFSGRQFSNSRSEMNVSTLELGDSALYLCASSPPLAGGQNEQYFGPGTRLTVT.

The chain combines TRBV11-2 with TRBJ2-7; 8 nucleotides align to TRBD1. Trimming took 3 bases from V and 6 from J; bases not matched to a gene: 16. The CDR3 totals 17 residues. Germline V gene lookup returns CDR1 SGHAT and CDR2 FQNNGV. The CDR3 DNA follows: TGTGCCAGCAGCTTCCGGACAGGGTGGCGGTATGGAGGCGAGCAGTACTTC. Amino acids: CASSFRTGWRYGGEQYF.

This chain links TRBV4-1 with TRBJ2-7, with 7 positions matching TRBD2. CDR3 length equals 14 residues. V lost 1 base and J lost 2; bases outside the gene matches: 2. CDR1 and CDR2 from the germline V gene are MGHRA and YSYEKL. In nucleotides, the CDR3 is TGCGCCAGCAGCCAAGCAGCGGGAACCTACGAGCAGTACTTC. Protein product: CASSQAAGTYEQYF.

This chain links TRBV2 with TRBJ2-3; TRBD2 agrees at 9 bases. This CDR3 comprises 14 residues. The junction had 9 bases not matched to a gene; V was cut back by 11 bases and J by 3 bases. CDR1 and CDR2 (germline): SNHLY, FYNNEI. The CDR3 reads CAGKAGGWTDTQYF. In nucleotides, the CDR3 is TGTGCCGGAAAAGCGGGAGGTTGGACAGATACGCAGTATTTT. Filled out from reference TRBV2 and TRBJ2-3, the complete variable domain reads EPEVTQTPSHQVTQMGQEVILRCVPISNHLYFYWYRQILGQKVEFLVSFYNNEISEKSEIFDDQFSVERPDGSNFTLKIRSTKLEDSAMYFCAGKAGGWTDTQYFGPGTRLTVL.

This rearrangement joins TRBV11-1 to TRBJ2-7; D is unclear. The CDR3 has 15 amino acids. CDR1 and CDR2 from the germline V gene are SGHAT and FQDESV (reference sequence). V was cut by 4 bases and J by 2 bases, with 15 bases left in between. CDR3 nucleotide sequence: TGTGCCAGCAGCTCAGACTCCGGGTCTACCTACGAGCAGTACTTC. Residues: CASSSDSGSTYEQYF.

The chain joins TRBV6-5 to TRBJ2-7; 7 positions match TRBD1. CDR1 is MNHEY and CDR2 is SVGAGI in the germline V gene. The CDR3 runs to 15 residues. J lost 0 bases, V lost 7 bases, and 9 bases had no gene match. The CDR3 sequence is CASTPGQDNSYEQYF. CDR3 bases: TGTGCCAGCACCCCAGGACAGGACAACTCCTACGAGCAGTACTTC.

This chain uses TRBV5-3 with TRBJ1-4; D perhaps matches TRBD1 (5 bases). TRBV5-3 is annotated as an ORF whose role is uncertain. V was shortened by 4 bases and J by 7 bases, with 17 bases between the two germline ends. This CDR3 is 15 amino acids long. CDR3 in DNA: TGTGCCAGAAGCACGGCTTCGGGGGAGGGTGAAAAACTGTTTTTT. Translating it yields CARSTASGEGEKLFF.

This chain uses TRBV6-1 with TRBJ1-1, with D perhaps matching TRBD1 (5 bases). Trimming removed 3 bases from V and 3 bases from J, with 14 bases in between. This CDR3 contains 15 residues. Germline V gene sequence: CDR1 MNHNS, CDR2 SASEGT. CDR3 DNA sequence: TGTGCCAGCAGTGATAGGCAGGGTTTAGACACTGAAGCTTTCTTT. Amino acid sequence: CASSDRQGLDTEAFF.

The rearrangement joins TRBV6-5 to TRBJ1-5; D may be TRBD1 (6 bases). V lost 2 bases to trimming and J lost 7 bases, with 9 bases between them. This CDR3 contains 13 residues. The germline CDR1 and CDR2 sequences are MNHEY and SVGAGI. The DNA of the CDR3 is TGTGCCAGCAGTTACGGCGGGGGCCAGCCCCAGCATTTT. Protein product: CASSYGGGQPQHF.